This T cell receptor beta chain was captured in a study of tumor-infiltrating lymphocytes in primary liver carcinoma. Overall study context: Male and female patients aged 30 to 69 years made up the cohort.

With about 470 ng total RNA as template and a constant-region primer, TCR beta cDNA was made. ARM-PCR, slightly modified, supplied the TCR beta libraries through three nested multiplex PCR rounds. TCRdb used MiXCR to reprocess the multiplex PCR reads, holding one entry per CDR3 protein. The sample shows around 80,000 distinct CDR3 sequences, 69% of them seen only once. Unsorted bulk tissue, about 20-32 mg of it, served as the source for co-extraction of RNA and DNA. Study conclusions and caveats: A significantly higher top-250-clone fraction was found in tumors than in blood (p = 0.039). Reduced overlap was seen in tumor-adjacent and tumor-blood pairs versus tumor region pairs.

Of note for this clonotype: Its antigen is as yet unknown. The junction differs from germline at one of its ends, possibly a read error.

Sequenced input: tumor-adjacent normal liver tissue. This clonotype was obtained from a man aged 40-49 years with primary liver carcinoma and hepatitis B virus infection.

This CDR3 is CASSLDPWSSGRGATQCF. CDR3 nucleotide sequence: TGTGCTAGCAGCTTAGATCCGTGGTCTAGCGGGAGAGGAGCGACCCAGTGCTTC. The chain uses TRBV11-2 and TRBJ2-5; 10 bases are shared with TRBD2. CDR1 and CDR2 from the germline V gene are SGHAT and FQNNGV. CDR3 length equals 18 residues. The whole variable domain, filled in from reference TRBV11-2 and TRBJ2-5, reads EAGVAQSPRYKIIEKRQSVAFWCNPISGHATLYWYQQILGQGPKLLIQFQNNGVVDDSQLPKDRFSAERLKGVDSTLKIQPAKLEDSAVYLCASSLDPWSSGRGATQCFGPGTRLLVL.